This T cell receptor (beta chain) was sequenced for a study of T cells expressing NK-cell markers. About the study: The sequencing cohort of eight donors included seven HCMV-seropositive individuals and one seronegative individual. Study-wide points: The share of CD8+ T cells held by dominant NKG2C+ clonotypes was about 1.0-7.5% in six donors.

Notes on this clonotype: Its antigen is still unknown.

One entry per CDR3 protein, without DNA, is what TCRdb gives after re-calling the 5' RACE reads. Its table records around 180,000 distinct CDR3 sequences. Germline CDR1 and CDR2: PRHDT and FYEKMQ (reference sequence). The CDR3 runs to 22 residues. The rearrangement links TRBV13 to TRBJ2-3; TCRdb indicates TRBD2, and absent DNA this call remains unverified. Sequencing was performed on blood T cells: a sorted CD56 or NKG2C T cell subset, CD4+ or CD8+ T cells, or bulk PBMC T cells (not recorded which). The TCR originated in a man aged 18-75 years in good health. Here the CDR3 reads CASSCPDLDPGLAGESTDTQYF. Using reference TRBV13 and TRBJ2-3 for the parts outside the CDR3, the full variable domain is AAGVIQSPRHLIKEKRETATLKCYPIPRHDTVYWYQQGPGQDPQFLISFYEKMQSDKGSIPDRFSAQQFSDYHSELNMSSLELGDSALYFCASSCPDLDPGLAGESTDTQYFGPGTRLTVL.